The source of this T cell receptor beta chain is a study of blood T cell repertoires in COVID-19 (dated by TCRdb to the early 2020s). The study in broad terms: Samples from collaborators originated in the United States, Italy and Spain and spanned both the acute and convalescent phases of COVID-19. The repertoires were released in a freely available public database meant as a resource for research on the immune response to SARS-CoV-2. The prospective study material was composed of cDNA or gDNA derived from T cells, B-cell-depleted T cells, or PBMCs. Samples came from the ongoing ImmuneRACE study (first 160 participants) plus 1,254 subjects from 6 global collaborators. Where available, HLA class I and class II types were taken from metadata supplied by the sample provider and were not determined by assay-based typing. Deeply sampled blood TCRbeta repertoires from subjects exposed to, actively infected with, or recovered from COVID-19 were included in the dataset. Nearly every sample came with metadata listing a de-identified subject ID, COVID-19 status, age in years and sex.

The paper as a whole reports these results and caveats: How much clinical and demographic metadata was included differed by source and by participant, and the metadata was provided uncurated.

TCRbeta CDR3 regions were amplified from genomic DNA by means of the immunoSEQ Assay, a bias-controlled multiplex PCR. The original pipeline was this. Nucleated cell counts per sample were estimated from amplification of reference gene primers within the assay. To quantify the absolute abundance of each unique TCRbeta CDR3 rearrangement, sequence reads were collapsed and filtered. For each sample, productive Simpson clonality was calculated by taking the square root of Simpson's diversity index across productive rearrangements. The clones in this table, taken by TCRdb from immuneACCESS, are in-frame only. Not every clone is retained; where verified, under half of the shortfall comes from an unresolved V gene, and the cause of the rest is unknown. The DNA gave D and trimming, while V, J and clone size come from that table. The sample table lists about 110,000 clones, under 90% of them with a count of one. Around 15% of the sample rests with the top ten.

CDR1 and CDR2 were assigned from the germline V gene as SGHRS and YFSETQ. Including the terminal cysteine and phenylalanine, the CDR3 comprises 15 residues. The kept DNA is CDR3 alone, 45 bases in frame from the first base. V was cut back by 6 bases and J by 4 bases, leaving a gap of 19 bases between them. The collaborating institutions used their own protocols to collect whole blood in K2EDTA tubes. For TCRbeta analysis, collaborators shipped samples as frozen whole blood, isolated PBMCs, or DNA extracted from either of those sample types. Remarks on this clone: It lacks a known antigen. No base qualities exist here, and no much larger clone lies one base off it.

The chain is assembled from TRBV5-1 and TRBJ2-5; the D gene identity is not certain. What was sequenced was peripheral blood. The origin of this receptor is a woman aged 55-70 years with acute or convalescent COVID-19. In nucleotide form, the sequence is TGCGCCAGCAACCTTGATACTCGTCGAGGAGAGACCCAGTACTTC. Its product reads: CASNLDTRRGETQYF.